These T cell receptor beta chains were read from a single sample in a study of human T cells and chemical hapten exposure. One entry per CDR3 protein, called by TCRdb with MiXCR from the RACE reads. The sample contains under 450,000 distinct CDR3 sequences, approximately 5.1% of which appear only once. This specimen was whole blood, taken in connection with sensitization to the hapten diphenylcyclopropenone (DPC). The receptors were sampled from a woman in her forties or fifties with alopecia areata. Some clones in this sample may be carry-over from other donors' samples. CDR3s include the opening cysteine and the closing phenylalanine or tryptophan. A D gene is named only where the DNA matches it firmly. Rows may omit the clone size; those that give it use once, few, many or a size class.

V	D	size	J	CDR3	DNA
TRBV18	NA	many	TRBJ2-7	CASSSLDRTYDYEQYF	TGTGCCAGCTCATCCCTCGACAGGACCTACGACTACGAGCAGTACTTC
TRBV6-5	NA	once	TRBJ1-1	CASTTGTNTEAFF	TGTGCCAGCACGACCGGGACTAACACTGAAGCTTTTTTT
TRBV13	TRBD2	few	TRBJ2-1	CASSRGLAGRYNEQFF	TGTGCCAGCAGCAGGGGACTAGCGGGGAGGTACAATGAGCAGTTCTTC
TRBV20-1	NA	few	TRBJ1-5	CSTNIGGGMQPQHF	TGCAGTACTAATATCGGTGGCGGCATGCAGCCCCAGCATTTT
TRBV10-3	NA	NA	TRBJ1-1	CAISVGTAEAFF	TGTGCCATCAGTGTGGGGACGGCTGAAGCTTTCTTT
TRBV6-4	NA	NA	TRBJ2-2	CASGKPNTGELFF	TGTGCCAGTGGGAAGCCGAACACCGGGGAGCTGTTTTTT
TRBV10-1	NA	many	TRBJ2-3	CASSGGLEGPGDTQYF	TGCGCCAGCAGTGGTGGGTTAGAGGGGCCCGGGGATACGCAGTATTTT
TRBV29-1	NA	NA	TRBJ2-2	CSVESRLNTGELFF	TGCAGCGTTGAAAGCAGATTGAACACCGGGGAGCTGTTTTTT
TRBV20-1	NA	few	TRBJ2-7	CSARDAGPPYEQYF	TGCAGTGCTAGAGACGCCGGGCCCCCCTACGAGCAGTACTTC
TRBV28	NA	many	TRBJ2-2	CASSFPSVSSGELFF	TGTGCCAGCAGTTTCCCAAGCGTTAGCAGCGGGGAGCTGTTTTTT
TRBV6-6	TRBD2	NA	TRBJ2-5	CASSTLAGQETQYF	TGTGCCAGCAGTACCCTAGCGGGACAAGAGACCCAGTACTTC
TRBV27	TRBD1	many	TRBJ1-2	CASSLRTGGSRGYTF	TGTGCCAGCAGTTTACGGACAGGGGGATCGCGGGGCTACACCTTC
TRBV25-1	NA	many	TRBJ1-6	CASSPGVPGNSPLHF	TGTGCCAGCTCACCGGGAGTCCCTGGGAATTCACCCCTCCACTTT
TRBV9	NA	NA	TRBJ2-7	CASSPTPIGHEQYF	TGTGCCAGCAGCCCTACCCCGATTGGGCACGAGCAGTACTTC
TRBV6-2/TRBV6-3	TRBD2	NA	TRBJ2-3	CASSTDGLAPSTDTQYF	TGTGCCAGCAGTACGGACGGACTAGCGCCTAGCACAGATACGCAGTATTTT
TRBV25-1	TRBD2	NA	TRBJ2-1	CASSELRGDEQFF	TGTGCCAGCAGTGAATTACGGGGGGATGAGCAGTTCTTC
TRBV7-9	NA	few	TRBJ2-5	CASFRGPQETQYF	TGTGCCAGTTTCAGGGGCCCCCAAGAGACCCAGTACTTC
TRBV7-6	NA	NA	TRBJ2-3	CASSLGAALGTDTQYF	TGTGCCAGCAGCTTAGGGGCGGCATTGGGCACAGATACGCAGTATTTT
TRBV28	TRBD2	few	TRBJ2-7	CASSFGLAGGEQYF	TGTGCCAGCAGTTTCGGGCTAGCGGGAGGCGAGCAGTACTTC
TRBV12-3/TRBV12-4	NA	many	TRBJ2-1	CASSFNGVSNEQFF	TGTGCCAGCAGTTTCAATGGGGTTTCGAATGAGCAGTTCTTC
TRBV19	NA	few	TRBJ1-5	CASSISGAGNQPQHF	TGTGCCAGTAGTATTTCAGGGGCAGGGAATCAGCCCCAGCATTTT
TRBV20-1	TRBD1	many	TRBJ1-1	CSARDRERGNTEAFF	TGCAGTGCTCGGGACAGGGAGCGGGGGAACACTGAAGCTTTCTTT
TRBV4-1	NA	NA	TRBJ2-6	CASSQVLGQRRANVLTF	TGCGCCAGCAGCCAAGTGTTAGGGCAAAGAAGGGCCAACGTCCTGACTTTC
TRBV9	NA	few	TRBJ2-7	CASSVAEGGYEQYF	TGTGCCAGCAGCGTAGCTGAAGGTGGCTACGAGCAGTACTTC
TRBV7-2	NA	many	TRBJ1-6	CASSLASGMDSPLHF	TGTGCCAGCAGCTTAGCGTCAGGGATGGATTCACCCCTCCACTTT